This TCR beta chain is from a study of blood T cell repertoires in COVID-19. Study as a whole: The cDNA or gDNA used as material had been derived from T cells, B-cell-depleted T cells, or PBMCs.

Original handling: Scientists estimated how many nucleated cells there were by amplifying reference gene primers. The table came from immunoSEQ multiplex PCR; TCRdb's copy has only in-frame clones and leaves some out. Clone size and the V and J calls come from that table; the DNA yielded D and trimming. The table has 70,000 to 95,000 clones, around four fifths seen once. Trimming took off 4 bases at V and 4 bases at J, with 13 bases between the two ends. CDR1 is SEHNR, CDR2 FQNEAQ, per germline (reference sequence). The CDR3 is made up of 14 amino acids. Seattle patients were enrolled during active infection and followed longitudinally.

The material sequenced was peripheral blood. The J gene is TRBJ1-2, the V gene TRBV7-9; tentatively, D is TRBD1 (5 bases). The receptor comes from a man aged 55 to 70 with COVID-19, enrolled during active disease. This CDR3 reads CASSSGKPAYGYTF. The DNA for the CDR3 is TGTGCCAGCAGCTCAGGGAAGCCTGCCTATGGCTACACCTTC.